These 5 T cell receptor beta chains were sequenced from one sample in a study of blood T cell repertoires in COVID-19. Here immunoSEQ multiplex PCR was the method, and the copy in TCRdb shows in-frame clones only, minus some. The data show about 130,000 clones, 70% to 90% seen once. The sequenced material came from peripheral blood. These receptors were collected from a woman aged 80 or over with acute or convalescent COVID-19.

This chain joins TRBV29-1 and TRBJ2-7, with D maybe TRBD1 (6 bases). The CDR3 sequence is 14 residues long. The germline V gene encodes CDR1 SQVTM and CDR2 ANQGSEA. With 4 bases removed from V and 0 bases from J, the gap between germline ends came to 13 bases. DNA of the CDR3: TGCAGCGTTGTGAGCGGACAGAGCTCCTACGAGCAGTACTTC. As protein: CSVVSGQSSYEQYF.

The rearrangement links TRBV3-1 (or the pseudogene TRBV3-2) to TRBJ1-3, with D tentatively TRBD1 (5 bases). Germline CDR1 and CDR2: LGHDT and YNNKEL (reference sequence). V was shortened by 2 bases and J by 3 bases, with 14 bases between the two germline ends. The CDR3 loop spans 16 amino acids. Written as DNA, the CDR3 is TGTGCCAGCAGCCAAAGTACGGGGGTAGTTGGAAACACCATATATTTT. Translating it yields CASSQSTGVVGNTIYF.

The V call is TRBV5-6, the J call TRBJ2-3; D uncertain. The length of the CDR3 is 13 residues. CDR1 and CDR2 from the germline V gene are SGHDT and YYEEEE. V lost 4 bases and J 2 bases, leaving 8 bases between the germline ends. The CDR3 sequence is CASSPQYTDTQYF. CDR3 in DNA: TGTGCCAGCAGCCCACAGTACACAGATACGCAGTATTTT.

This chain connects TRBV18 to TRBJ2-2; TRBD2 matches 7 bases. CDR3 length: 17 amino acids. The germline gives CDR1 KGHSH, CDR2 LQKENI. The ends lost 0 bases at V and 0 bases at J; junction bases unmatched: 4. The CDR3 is CASSPPRGSTNTGELFF. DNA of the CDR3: TGTGCCAGCTCACCACCGCGGGGGTCCACGAACACCGGGGAGCTGTTTTTT.

CDR3 loop: CASSQQGTGGANYGYTF. The CDR3, as DNA: TGCGCCAGCAGCCAGCAAGGGACAGGGGGAGCTAACTATGGCTACACCTTC. This chain links TRBV4-1 with TRBJ1-2, with 11 bases fitting TRBD1. V shed 3 bases, J shed 0 bases, and the junction held 6 bases outside the gene matches. This CDR3 contains 17 residues. Germline V gene lookup returns CDR1 MGHRA and CDR2 YSYEKL.